The clone carrying this T cell receptor (beta chain) showed up many times. The antigen remains undetermined. The data were taken from a study of T cells in Graves' hyperthyroidism and ophthalmopathy. In the study overall: Peripheral blood was acquired at first diagnosis, ahead of any therapy whatsoever. The study's findings and limits: Onset of ophthalmopathy came a median 6.5 months after the model predicted it.

The germline V gene encodes CDR1 MDHEN and CDR2 SYDVKM. The CDR3 has 15 residues. V dropped 2 bases and J dropped 4 bases, with 14 bases sitting between them. TCR beta CDR3 sequences were amplified from RNA transcripts. First-round RT-PCR with HTBI primers amplified the TCR CDR3 region. Each CDR3 protein gets one entry after TCRdb re-called the multiplex PCR reads with MiXCR. Here the sample spans almost 350,000 distinct CDR3 sequences, around 18% being singletons. This sequence was found in a woman aged 40 to 50 with Graves' ophthalmopathy. This chain connects TRBV28 to TRBJ1-1; possibly TRBD1 for D (5 bases). Sequenced input: blood. The CDR3 region is CASSLIQGAGTEAFF. Here the CDR3 DNA reads TGTGCCAGCAGTTTAATCCAGGGCGCAGGCACTGAAGCTTTCTTT.